The next 29 T cell receptor beta chains were all read from a single sample in a study of blood T cell repertoires in COVID-19. Method: immunoSEQ multiplex PCR; TCRdb's copy keeps in-frame clones and lacks some. The sample consists of roughly 410,000 clones, about 90% of them appearing once. The specimen sequenced was peripheral blood. The receptors stem from a woman aged 55-70 years with COVID-19, enrolled during active disease.

The rearrangement links TRBV12-5 to TRBJ1-1; D is undetermined. CDR1 is LGHNT, CDR2 FRNRAP, per germline. The CDR3 runs to 15 residues. V lost 3 bases and J 4 bases, leaving 15 bases between the germline ends. CDR3 sequence reads: CASGLDTSLGTEAFF. CDR3 sequence (DNA): TGTGCTAGTGGTTTAGACACATCCCTGGGCACTGAAGCTTTCTTT.

This sequence joins TRBV5-1 and TRBJ1-1; unclear D gene. Per the germline V gene, CDR1 is SGHRS and CDR2 is YFSETQ. V dropped 3 bases and J dropped 1 base, with 10 bases sitting between them. The CDR3 length is 14 residues. The CDR3 is CASSYVRENTEAFF. The CDR3 region has the DNA TGCGCCAGCAGCTACGTCCGGGAGAACACTGAAGCTTTCTTT.

V usage is TRBV11-2 and J usage is TRBJ2-1, with TRBD2 matching over 10 bases. CDR3 size: 14 residues. After removal of 5 bases from V and 9 bases from J, the junction contained 7 bases not matched to a gene. Germline V gene sequence: CDR1 SGHAT, CDR2 FQNNGV. CDR3 region: CASSPRIAGGEQFF. The CDR3 bases are TGTGCCAGCAGCCCCAGAATAGCGGGGGGTGAGCAGTTCTTC.

The rearrangement links TRBV7-2 to TRBJ1-5; D may be TRBD1 (5 bases). CDR1 is SGHTA, CDR2 FQGNSA, per germline. This CDR3 contains 15 residues. Between the trimmed V and J ends, which lost 5 bases and 7 bases, there was a span of 18 bases. The CDR3 protein is CASSPEYGGGQPQHF. CDR3 nucleotide sequence: TGTGCCAGCAGCCCGGAGTACGGGGGAGGGCAGCCCCAGCATTTT. Full variable domain (outside the CDR3, taken from reference TRBV7-2 and TRBJ1-5): GAGVSQSPSNKVTEKGKDVELRCDPISGHTALYWYRQSLGQGLEFLIYFQGNSAPDKSGLPSDRFSAERTGGSVSTLTIQRTQQEDSAVYLCASSPEYGGGQPQHFGDGTRLSIL.

The chain uses TRBV10-2 and TRBJ2-1; D might be TRBD2 (5 bases). CDR1 and CDR2 (germline): WSHSY, SAAADI. The CDR3 spans 10 residues. Trimming shortened V by 10 bases and J by 8 bases, and 9 bases separated the two germline ends. CDR3 sequence (DNA): TGCGCCACCTCGAGGGATGAGCAGTTCTTC. Protein product: CATSRDEQFF.

The CDR3 loop reads CASSLTASTDTQYF. The CDR3 DNA is TGCGCCAGCAGCTTGACCGCGAGCACAGATACGCAGTATTTT. V usage is TRBV5-1 and J usage is TRBJ2-3; D call uncertain. V dropped 1 base and J dropped 0 bases, with 6 bases sitting between them. In germline, CDR1 is SGHRS, CDR2 YFSETQ. The CDR3 loop spans 14 amino acids.

The chain is built from TRBV9 and TRBJ2-5; 9 bases line up with TRBD1. After removal of 3 bases from V and 11 bases from J, the junction contained 8 bases not matched to a gene. CDR1 is SGDLS, CDR2 YYNGEE, per germline. This CDR3 is built from 13 residues. CDR3 residues: CASSADPGQGQYF. CDR3 sequence (DNA): TGTGCCAGCAGCGCCGACCCCGGACAGGGGCAGTACTTC.

The chain uses TRBV5-1 and TRBJ1-1; D is undetermined. The CDR3 is made up of 13 amino acids. In germline, CDR1 is SGHRS, CDR2 YFSETQ. V lost 3 bases and J 1 base, leaving 7 bases between the germline ends. The CDR3 is CASSWEGNTEAFF. CDR3 DNA sequence: TGCGCCAGCAGCTGGGAGGGGAACACTGAAGCTTTCTTT.

The chain links TRBV29-1 to TRBJ2-7, with 9 nucleotides matching TRBD1. The CDR3 is 14 residues long. J lost 0 bases, V lost 7 bases, and 7 bases had no gene match. Germline CDR1 is SQVTM and CDR2 is ANQGSEA. The CDR3 DNA is TGCAGCGCCATCACAGGGGGCGTCTCCTACGAGCAGTACTTC. Translated, it gives CSAITGGVSYEQYF.

V and J are TRBV5-1 and TRBJ2-3, with 8 bases matching TRBD2. Germline V lookup: CDR1 SGHRS, CDR2 YFSETQ. V was pared by 4 bases and J by 6 bases, with 16 bases of the junction left unmatched. The CDR3 totals 17 residues. CDR3 amino acids: CASSGNPSGRLKDTQYF. Here the CDR3 DNA reads TGCGCCAGCAGCGGAAATCCTAGCGGGCGCCTCAAGGATACGCAGTATTTT.

The rearrangement joins TRBV5-1 to TRBJ2-5; 10 nucleotides line up with TRBD2. The CDR3 covers 15 residues. Germline CDR1 is SGHRS and CDR2 is YFSETQ. V lost 1 base to trimming and J lost 5 bases; unmatched junction nucleotides: 5. Written as DNA, the CDR3 is TGCGCCAGCAGCTTGTCTGGACTAGCGGCGGAGACCCAGTACTTC. This encodes CASSLSGLAAETQYF.

This chain uses TRBV5-4 with TRBJ2-5; 8 positions agree with TRBD2. In germline, CDR1 is SGHNT, CDR2 YYREEE (reference sequence). After removal of 4 bases from V and 3 bases from J, the junction contained 8 bases not matched to a gene. The length of the CDR3 is 15 residues. The CDR3 nucleotides are TGTGCCAGCAGCCAAGCCGGGACTAGTAAAGAGACCCAGTACTTC. Residues: CASSQAGTSKETQYF.

The table lists this clone with a few counts. The V call is TRBV19, the J call TRBJ1-6; D gene unclear. Trimming shortened V by 1 base and J by 5 bases, and 6 bases separated the two germline ends. Germline V lookup: CDR1 LNHDA, CDR2 SQIVND (reference sequence). The CDR3 is 14 residues long. CDR3 loop: CASSIVGNNSPLHF. In DNA, the CDR3 is TGTGCCAGTAGTATAGTTGGCAATAATTCACCCCTCCACTTT. The full variable domain, with the rest looked up from reference TRBV19 and TRBJ1-6, is DGGITQSPKYLFRKEGQNVTLSCEQNLNHDAMYWYRQDPGQGLRLIYYSQIVNDFQKGDIAEGYSVSREKKESFPLTVTSAQKNPTAFYLCASSIVGNNSPLHFGNGTRLTVT.

This chain links TRBV19 with TRBJ1-1, with 7 bases matching TRBD1. J was trimmed by 8 bases and V by 6 bases; bases with no gene match: 12. This CDR3 contains 14 residues. Germline CDR1 reads LNHDA; CDR2 reads SQIVND (reference sequence). DNA of the CDR3: TGTGCCAGTAGCAACTACAGGGGACAAGGGGAAGCTTTCTTT. Translation gives CASSNYRGQGEAFF.

V usage is TRBV5-6 and J usage is TRBJ2-2; 9 bases fit TRBD1. CDR1 is SGHDT, CDR2 YYEEEE, per germline. The CDR3 sequence is 17 residues long. V shed 4 bases and J 7 bases; nucleotides not matched to a gene: 14. CDR3 amino acids: CASSTDGQGLYLGELFF. CDR3 in DNA: TGTGCCAGCAGCACAGACGGACAGGGGTTATACCTCGGGGAGCTGTTTTTT.

The chain is built from TRBV5-1 and TRBJ2-1; 7 nucleotides match TRBD2. The CDR3 covers 15 residues. CDR1 and CDR2 from the germline V gene are SGHRS and YFSETQ. The V segment lost 4 bases and the J segment 5 bases; nucleotides outside the gene matches: 9. CDR3 DNA: TGCGCCAGCAGCCCGGGAGGCAGATCCCACAATGAGCAGTTCTTC. This translates into CASSPGGRSHNEQFF.

This chain joins TRBV10-2 and TRBJ1-1, with a tentative D call TRBD1 (6 bases). This CDR3 has 14 residues. Deletions cut 6 bases from V and 0 bases from J, with 11 bases between. CDR1 and CDR2 (germline): WSHSY, SAAADI. The CDR3 bases are TGCGCCAGCAGCCCCCAGGGGCTGAACACTGAAGCTTTCTTT. Translating it yields CASSPQGLNTEAFF.

V usage is TRBV9 and J usage is TRBJ2-1, with 16 positions matching TRBD2. Losses at the gene ends were 3 bases for V and 7 bases for J; bases not matched to a gene: 7. Per the germline V gene, CDR1 is SGDLS and CDR2 is YYNGEE. This CDR3 has 17 amino acids. The CDR3 coding sequence is TGTGCCAGCAGCGAACTCGGGACTAGCGGGGGGGCGAATGAGCAGTTCTTC. This gives the protein CASSELGTSGGANEQFF.

This clone was detected once. The chain uses TRBV9 and TRBJ1-1, with D possibly being TRBD1 (5 bases). V was pared by 0 bases and J by 7 bases, with 10 bases between. Germline CDR1 SGDLS, CDR2 YYNGEE. The CDR3 length is 13 residues. The CDR3 region is CASSVVPGNEAFF. CDR3 sequence (DNA): TGTGCCAGCAGCGTAGTCCCAGGGAATGAAGCTTTCTTT.

V usage is TRBV7-9 and J usage is TRBJ2-5; 7 bases line up with TRBD2. Germline values: CDR1 SEHNR, CDR2 FQNEAQ (reference sequence). V shed 5 bases and J 5 bases; nucleotides not matched to a gene: 5. The CDR3 has 13 amino acids. In DNA form, the CDR3 reads TGTGCCAGCAGCCCCAGCGGGGCTGAGACCCAGTACTTC. Translated, it gives CASSPSGAETQYF.

The rearrangement joins TRBV3-1 (or the pseudogene TRBV3-2) to TRBJ1-3; TRBD1 agrees at 9 bases. CDR1 is LGHDT and CDR2 is YNNKEL in the germline V gene (reference sequence). The CDR3 is 14 residues long. The junction had 2 bases not matched to a gene; V was cut back by 5 bases and J by 3 bases. The CDR3, as DNA: TGTGCCAGCAGCGACAGGGGGATTGGAAACACCATATATTTT. The encoded protein is CASSDRGIGNTIYF.

This chain uses TRBV19 with TRBJ2-7; 14 bases fit TRBD2. The V gene end was trimmed by 5 bases and the J gene end by 2 bases; junction bases not matched to a gene: 5. The germline V gene has CDR1 LNHDA and CDR2 SQIVND (reference sequence). This CDR3 is 16 amino acids long. The CDR3 here is CASSSGLAGDAYEQYF. The CDR3 DNA is TGTGCCAGTAGTTCGGGACTAGCGGGGGACGCCTACGAGCAGTACTTC.

This chain links TRBV5-6 with TRBJ2-3; 8 bases match TRBD1. There are 16 residues in the CDR3. The trim removed 6 bases at V and 2 bases at J, leaving 11 bases unmatched. Germline loops: CDR1 SGHDT, CDR2 YYEEEE. In DNA form, the CDR3 reads TGTGCCAGCAACCTTTGGACAGGGAACATCACAGATACGCAGTATTTT. Its protein product is CASNLWTGNITDTQYF.

This clone appeared a single time. The V and J genes are TRBV5-8 and TRBJ1-6, with a weak D call TRBD1 (5 bases). The germline gives CDR1 SGHTS, CDR2 YDEGEE. The V and J ends lost 4 bases and 10 bases respectively, with 18 bases between them. The CDR3 is 15 amino acids. CDR3 protein: CASSPQGRAESPLHF. The DNA for the CDR3 is TGTGCCAGCAGCCCCCAGGGTAGGGCTGAGTCACCCCTCCACTTT.

This chain uses TRBV10-3 with TRBJ1-2; 7 bases align to TRBD1. V was clipped by 7 bases and J by 3 bases; unmatched bases: 14. CDR1 ENHRY and CDR2 SYGVKD come from the germline V gene. The CDR3 has 16 residues. The CDR3 DNA sequence: TGTGCCATCACCAAGGACAGGCCCACTTTTGACTATGGCTACACCTTC. Translation: CAITKDRPTFDYGYTF.

The V and J genes are TRBV5-1 and TRBJ2-7; a weak D match, TRBD2 (5 bases). Germline CDR1 is SGHRS and CDR2 is YFSETQ. The germline V and J ends were trimmed by 7 bases and 0 bases, with 14 bases remaining between them. The CDR3 consists of 14 residues. CDR3 nucleotides: TGCGCCAGCCACAAAACCGGGGACTCCTACGAGCAGTACTTC. It codes for CASHKTGDSYEQYF.

The count of this clone is one. This chain connects TRBV11-2 to TRBJ1-2; the match to TRBD1 covers 10 bases. This CDR3 is 17 amino acids long. J lost 8 bases, V lost 5 bases, and 17 bases had no gene match. Looked up from germline, CDR1 is SGHAT and CDR2 is FQNNGV. The CDR3 bases are TGTGCCAGCAGCCCCCGAGATAGGGACAGGGGTTATGTGGGCTACACCTTC. Translated: CASSPRDRDRGYVGYTF.

V is TRBV27 and J is TRBJ1-6, with a tentative D call TRBD1 (6 bases). Trimming took 5 bases from V and 8 from J, leaving 22 bases between them. CDR1 MNHEY and CDR2 SMNVEV come from the germline V gene (reference sequence). The CDR3 covers 17 residues. The CDR3 nucleotides read TGTGCCAGCAGTCCGTTCGACAGGCCCCAATCTGATTCACCCCTCCACTTT. Encoded protein: CASSPFDRPQSDSPLHF.

The gene calls are TRBV5-1 and TRBJ2-7; no clear D gene. Trimming stripped 1 base from V and 4 bases from J, with 12 bases between. Germline assignment: CDR1 SGHRS and CDR2 YFSETQ. This CDR3 is built from 14 residues. The CDR3 nucleotides read TGCGCCAGCAGCTTGCAGGCAGACCGGTACGAGCAGTACTTC. The encoded protein is CASSLQADRYEQYF.